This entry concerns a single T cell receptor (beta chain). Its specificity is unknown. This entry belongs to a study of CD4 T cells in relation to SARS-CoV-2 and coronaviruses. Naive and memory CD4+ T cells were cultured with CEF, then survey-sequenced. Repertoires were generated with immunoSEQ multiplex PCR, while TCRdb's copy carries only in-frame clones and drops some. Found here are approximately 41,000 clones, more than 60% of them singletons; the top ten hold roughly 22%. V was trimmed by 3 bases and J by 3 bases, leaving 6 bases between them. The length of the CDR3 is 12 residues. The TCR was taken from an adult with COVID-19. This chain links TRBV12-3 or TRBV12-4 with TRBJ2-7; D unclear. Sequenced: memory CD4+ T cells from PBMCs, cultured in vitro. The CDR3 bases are TGTGCCAGCAGTTTTGAGAACTACGAGCAGTACTTC. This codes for CASSFENYEQYF.